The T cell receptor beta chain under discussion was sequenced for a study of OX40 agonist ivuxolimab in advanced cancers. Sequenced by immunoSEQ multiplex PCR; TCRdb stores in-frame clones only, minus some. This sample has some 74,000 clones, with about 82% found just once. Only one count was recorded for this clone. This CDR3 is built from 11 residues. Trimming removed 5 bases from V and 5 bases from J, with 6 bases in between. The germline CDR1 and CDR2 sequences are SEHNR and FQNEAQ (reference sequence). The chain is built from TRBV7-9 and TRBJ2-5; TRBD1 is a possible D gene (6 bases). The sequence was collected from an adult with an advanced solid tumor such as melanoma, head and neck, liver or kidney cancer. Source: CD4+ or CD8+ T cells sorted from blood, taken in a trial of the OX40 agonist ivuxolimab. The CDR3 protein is CASSTGETQYF. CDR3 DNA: TGTGCCAGCAGCACAGGGGAGACCCAGTACTTC.